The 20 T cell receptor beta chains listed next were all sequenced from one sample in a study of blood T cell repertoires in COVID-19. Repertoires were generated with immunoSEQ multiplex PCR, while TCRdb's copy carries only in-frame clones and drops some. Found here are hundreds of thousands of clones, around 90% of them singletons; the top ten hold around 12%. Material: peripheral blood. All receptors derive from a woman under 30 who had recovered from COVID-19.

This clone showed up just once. DNA for the CDR3: TGCGCCAGCGGGCAAGGGGACAGCCTTTCCAATGAGCAGTTCTTC. Translating it yields CASGQGDSLSNEQFF. The chain carries TRBV5-1 and TRBJ2-1, with 7 bases fitting TRBD1. Trimming removed 7 bases from V and 6 bases from J; junction bases left unmatched: 13. Germline-derived CDR1 and CDR2 are SGHRS and YFSETQ. The CDR3 length is 15 residues.

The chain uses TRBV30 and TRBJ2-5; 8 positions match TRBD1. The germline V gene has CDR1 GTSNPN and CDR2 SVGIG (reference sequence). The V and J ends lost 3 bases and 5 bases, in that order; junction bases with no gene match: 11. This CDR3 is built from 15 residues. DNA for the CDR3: TGTGCCTGGAGCCGATATGGACAGGGTTTGGAGACCCAGTACTTC. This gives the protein CAWSRYGQGLETQYF.

The CDR3 bases are TGTGCCAGCAGATCCTCACTAGCGGGAGCCTACGAGCAGTACTTC. Protein sequence: CASRSSLAGAYEQYF. The chain links TRBV27 to TRBJ2-7; 11 nucleotides line up with TRBD2. The J segment lost 2 bases and the V segment lost 6 bases, leaving 6 bases of the junction unmatched. The germline CDR1 and CDR2 sequences are MNHEY and SMNVEV (reference sequence). CDR3 length: 15 amino acids.

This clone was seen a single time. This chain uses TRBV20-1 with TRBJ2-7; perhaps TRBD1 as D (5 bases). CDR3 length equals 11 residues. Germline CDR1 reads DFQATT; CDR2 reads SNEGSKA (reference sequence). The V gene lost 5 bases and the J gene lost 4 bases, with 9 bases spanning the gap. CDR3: CSADSGYEQYF. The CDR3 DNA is TGCAGTGCTGACTCAGGGTACGAGCAGTACTTC.

The CDR3 DNA is TGTGCCAGCAGCTTAGGCCTCGGTGATTACTCTGGGGCCAACGTCCTGACTTTC. It yields the protein CASSLGLGDYSGANVLTF. This chain joins TRBV13 and TRBJ2-6; unclear D gene. This CDR3 is 18 amino acids long. Germline assignment: CDR1 PRHDT and CDR2 FYEKMQ (reference sequence). Trimming took off 0 bases at V and 0 bases at J, with 12 bases between the two ends. Together with reference TRBV13 and TRBJ2-6, the CDR3 gives the full variable domain: AAGVIQSPRHLIKEKRETATLKCYPIPRHDTVYWYQQGPGQDPQFLISFYEKMQSDKGSIPDRFSAQQFSDYHSELNMSSLELGDSALYFCASSLGLGDYSGANVLTFGAGSRLTVL.

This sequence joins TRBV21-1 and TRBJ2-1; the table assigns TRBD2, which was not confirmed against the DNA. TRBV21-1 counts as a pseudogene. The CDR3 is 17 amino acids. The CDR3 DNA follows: TGTGCCAGCAGCACTCGGTTCCGGGAGTCGACCTACAATGAGCAGTTCTTC. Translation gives CASSTRFRESTYNEQFF.

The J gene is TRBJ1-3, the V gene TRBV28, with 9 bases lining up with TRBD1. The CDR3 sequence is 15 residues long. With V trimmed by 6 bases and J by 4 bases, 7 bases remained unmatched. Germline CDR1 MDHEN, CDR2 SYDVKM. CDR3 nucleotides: TGTGCCAGCAGCCCCGGACAGGGGCGGGGAAACACCATATATTTT. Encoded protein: CASSPGQGRGNTIYF.

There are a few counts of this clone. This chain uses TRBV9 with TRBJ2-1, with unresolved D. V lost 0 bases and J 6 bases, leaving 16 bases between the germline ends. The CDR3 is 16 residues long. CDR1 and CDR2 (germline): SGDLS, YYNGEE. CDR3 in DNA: TGTGCCAGCAGCGTAGTGGCTAGAGGATTTGTCAATGAGCAGTTCTTC. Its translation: CASSVVARGFVNEQFF.

In DNA form, the CDR3 reads TGTGCCAGCAGCTTTACTAGCGGGAGGCCGGGGACCGGGGAGCTGTTTTTT. It specifies CASSFTSGRPGTGELFF. This sequence joins TRBV7-9 and TRBJ2-2, with 12 bases lining up with TRBD2. CDR1 and CDR2 from the germline V gene are SEHNR and FQNEAQ (reference sequence). J gave up 5 bases and V 3 bases, and 7 bases lay outside the gene matches. This CDR3 is built from 17 residues.

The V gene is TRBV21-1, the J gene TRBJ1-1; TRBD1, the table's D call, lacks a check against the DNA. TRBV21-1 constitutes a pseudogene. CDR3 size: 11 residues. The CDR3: CASTPGAEAFF. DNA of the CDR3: TGTGCCAGCACCCCAGGGGCTGAAGCTTTCTTT.

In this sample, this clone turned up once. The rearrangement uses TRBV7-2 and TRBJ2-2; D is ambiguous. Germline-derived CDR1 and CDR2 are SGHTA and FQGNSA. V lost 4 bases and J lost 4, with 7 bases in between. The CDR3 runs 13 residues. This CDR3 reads CASSSKRTGELFF. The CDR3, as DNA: TGTGCCAGCAGCTCTAAACGCACCGGGGAGCTGTTTTTT.

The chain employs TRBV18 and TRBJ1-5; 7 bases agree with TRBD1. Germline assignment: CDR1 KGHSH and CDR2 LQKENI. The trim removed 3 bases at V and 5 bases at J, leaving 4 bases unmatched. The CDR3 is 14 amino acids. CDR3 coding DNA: TGTGCCAGCTCACCCGGGACAGTTCATCAGCCCCAGCATTTT. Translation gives CASSPGTVHQPQHF.

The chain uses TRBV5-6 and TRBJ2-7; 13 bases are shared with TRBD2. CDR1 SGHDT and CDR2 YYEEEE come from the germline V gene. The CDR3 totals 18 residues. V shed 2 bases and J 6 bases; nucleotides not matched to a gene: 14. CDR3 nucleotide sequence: TGTGCCAGCAGCTTATCAGGAAGACTAGCGGGAGGTGGAGGCGAGCAGTACTTC. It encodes CASSLSGRLAGGGGEQYF. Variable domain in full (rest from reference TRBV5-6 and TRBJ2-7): DAGVTQSPTHLIKTRGQQVTLRCSPKSGHDTVSWYQQALGQGPQFIFQYYEEEERQRGNFPDRFSGHQFPNYSSELNVNALLLGDSALYLCASSLSGRLAGGGGEQYFGPGTRLTVT.

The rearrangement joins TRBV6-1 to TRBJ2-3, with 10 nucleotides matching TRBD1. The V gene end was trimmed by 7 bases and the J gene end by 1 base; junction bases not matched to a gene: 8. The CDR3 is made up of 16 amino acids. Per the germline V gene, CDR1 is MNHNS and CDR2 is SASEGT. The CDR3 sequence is CASNDWDRGRTDTQYF. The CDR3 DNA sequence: TGTGCCAGCAATGATTGGGACAGGGGACGCACAGATACGCAGTATTTT.

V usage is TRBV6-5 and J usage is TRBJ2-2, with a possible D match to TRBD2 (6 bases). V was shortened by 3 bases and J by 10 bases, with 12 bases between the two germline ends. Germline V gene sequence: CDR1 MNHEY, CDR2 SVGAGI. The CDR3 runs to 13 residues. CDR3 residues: CASSYSGEVELFF. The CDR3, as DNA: TGTGCCAGCAGTTATTCGGGGGAAGTGGAGCTGTTTTTT.

CDR3 DNA: TGCAGCGTTCTTGTCGAGGAGGAGACCCAGTACTTC. Protein: CSVLVEEETQYF. The V gene is TRBV29-1, the J gene TRBJ2-5; D is undetermined. V was shortened by 5 bases and J by 5 bases, with 12 bases between the two germline ends. CDR3 length: 12 residues. Looked up from germline, CDR1 is SQVTM and CDR2 is ANQGSEA.

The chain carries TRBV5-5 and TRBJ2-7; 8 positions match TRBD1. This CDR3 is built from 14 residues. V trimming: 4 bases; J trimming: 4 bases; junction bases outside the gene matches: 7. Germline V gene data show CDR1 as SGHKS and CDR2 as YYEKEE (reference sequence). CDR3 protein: CASSTPQGAYEQYF. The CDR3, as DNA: TGTGCCAGCAGCACCCCCCAGGGGGCATACGAGCAGTACTTC.

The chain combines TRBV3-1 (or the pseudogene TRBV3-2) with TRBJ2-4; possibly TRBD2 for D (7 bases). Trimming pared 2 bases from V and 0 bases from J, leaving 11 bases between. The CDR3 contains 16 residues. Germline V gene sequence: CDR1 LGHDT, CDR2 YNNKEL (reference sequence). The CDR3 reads CASSQRGGGAKNIQYF. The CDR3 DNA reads TGTGCCAGCAGCCAAAGAGGGGGGGGAGCCAAAAACATTCAGTACTTC.

CDR3 in amino acids: CASKTGFYGYTF. The CDR3 DNA reads TGTGCCAGCAAGACAGGGTTCTATGGCTACACCTTC. This chain joins TRBV4-2 and TRBJ1-2; TRBD1 agrees at 7 bases. Per germline, CDR1 LGHNA and CDR2 YNFKEQ. The CDR3 has 12 residues. Unmatched junction bases numbered 3, after V lost 7 bases and J lost 4 bases.

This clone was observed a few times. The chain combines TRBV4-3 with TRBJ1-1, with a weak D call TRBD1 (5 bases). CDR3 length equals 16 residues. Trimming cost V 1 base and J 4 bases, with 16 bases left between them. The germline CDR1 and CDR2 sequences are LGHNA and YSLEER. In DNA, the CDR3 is TGCGCCAGCAGCCAAGGCCGGCGTCAGGGCGGCACTGAAGCTTTCTTT. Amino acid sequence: CASSQGRRQGGTEAFF.